These T cell receptor beta chains were read from a single sample in a study of CD8 T cells in Susac syndrome. One entry per CDR3 protein, called by TCRdb with MiXCR from the immunoSEQ multiplex PCR reads. The top ten hold roughly 0.32% of the sample, which has 100,000 to 150,000 distinct CDR3 sequences, over 90% seen once. Sequenced sample: CD8+ T cells from PBMCs. These receptors were taken from a human donor with multiple sclerosis. Each CDR3 is given without its conserved first and last residue. A D gene is named only where the DNA matches it firmly.

>TRBV10-3|TRBJ2-3|-
AGRDAVSDTQY
>TRBV7-8|TRBJ2-1|-
ASSLGGRANEQF
>TRBV7-9|TRBJ1-1|-
ASVLPSERAF
>TRBV5-6|TRBJ2-3|-
ASSLDAAPSTDTQY
>TRBV27|TRBJ2-7|TRBD2
ASRPIIQRGGYEQY
>TRBV27|TRBJ2-3|-
ASSLSRAYTQY
>TRBV9|TRBJ1-2|-
ASSVRGYGYT
>TRBV29-1|TRBJ1-2|-
SVDGGIYGYT
>TRBV7-9|TRBJ2-3|-
ASSLAEGGNTQY
>TRBV6-5|TRBJ2-1|-
AVGTGGFYNEQF
>TRBV9|TRBJ1-1|-
ASSSPGGRLNTEAF
>TRBV14|TRBJ2-1|-
ASSQPLVSYNEQF
>TRBV10-3|TRBJ2-4|TRBD2
AISEREPKNIQY
>TRBV7-2|TRBJ2-1|-
ASSFAVRESYNEQF
>TRBV24-1|TRBJ2-2|TRBD1
ATSDQGQGVVDTGELF
>TRBV19|TRBJ1-1|-
ASKMDGQGLTTEAF
>TRBV6-1|TRBJ1-2|-
ASSEDRNGDGYT
>TRBV7-9|TRBJ1-1|TRBD1
ASSLGNRGAEAF
>TRBV7-8|TRBJ2-3|TRBD2
ASSYGRLAVTDTQY
>TRBV9|TRBJ2-3|TRBD1
ASSVGQGPDTQY
>TRBV20-1|TRBJ1-1|TRBD1
SAIPWDRNTEAF
>TRBV20-1|TRBJ2-7|TRBD2
SARDGVWGLAASSYEQY
>TRBV5-1|TRBJ2-3|TRBD2
ASSLTSGSGDTQY
>TRBV7-9|TRBJ2-7|-
ASSLGAYEQY
>TRBV9|TRBJ2-1|-
ASSVLGSGDNEQF
>TRBV12-3/TRBV12-4|TRBJ2-7|-
ASSQRIAKNTYEQY
>TRBV5-1|TRBJ2-3|TRBD2
ASSSGLADSTDTQY
>TRBV27|TRBJ1-2|-
ASSTGRKNGYT
>TRBV3-1|TRBJ2-2|TRBD2
ASSHTPSGSWTGELF